Many counts were recorded for the clone carrying this T cell receptor beta chain. These data belong to a study of low-dose radiotherapy and immunotherapy resistance in tumors. Study at large: The schedule for Cohort 2 used 1 Gy per fraction every two weeks, which added up to 13 Gy over 26 weeks.

There are 13 residues in the CDR3. J was trimmed by 5 bases and V by 4 bases; bases with no gene match: 2. The time point: before trial treatment. TCR amplification used 20 to 25 PCR cycles, a constant-region primer and a V-primer adapter. With in vitro transcription, the isolated mRNA was amplified. From the reads, TCRdb called clonotypes with MiXCR, one entry per CDR3 protein. The repertoire includes some 45,000 distinct CDR3 sequences, approximately 12% of them detected once, and approximately 6.2% sits in the top ten. The clonotype comes from a female donor with ovarian cancer. The sequences come from PBMCs, collected before treatment. The chain links TRBV12-3 or TRBV12-4 to TRBJ2-5; 9 nucleotides agree with TRBD1. For the CDR3, the DNA is TGTGCCAGCAGTTGGACAGGGGTGGAGACCCAGTACTTC. Protein product: CASSWTGVETQYF.